Shown below are 20 T cell receptor beta chains from a single sample sequenced in a study of cytomegalovirus exposure and HLA in healthy donors. Amplification used 60 Vbeta primers and 13 Jbeta primers. This table comes from immunoSEQ multiplex PCR, and its TCRdb copy is limited to in-frame clones, with some not included. Of over 60,000 clones detected, approximately 75% appear once; the ten largest clones hold about 4.9%. The specimen was PBMCs. The receptors stem from a woman aged 25 to 39 in good health and CMV-seronegative.

The genes are TRBV5-1 and TRBJ2-5; TRBD2 aligns across 7 bases. The end of the DNA is better explained by TRBJ2-7, so the J call may be wrong. CDR1 and CDR2 from the germline V gene are SGHRS and YFSETQ. This CDR3 contains 14 residues. For the CDR3, the DNA is TGCGCCAGCAGCCCCCCTAGCGGCACCTACGAGCAGTACTTC. This translates into CASSPPSGTYEQYF.

The chain joins TRBV9 to TRBJ2-2; weak D call: TRBD1 (5 bases). The CDR3 has 15 residues. V was pared by 1 base and J by 6 bases, with 13 bases between. Germline V lookup: CDR1 SGDLS, CDR2 YYNGEE. This chain's CDR3 is CASSVRGDPSGELFF. For the CDR3, the DNA is TGTGCCAGCAGCGTAAGGGGTGACCCCTCCGGGGAGCTGTTTTTT. The whole variable domain, filled in from reference TRBV9 and TRBJ2-2, reads DSGVTQTPKHLITATGQRVTLRCSPRSGDLSVYWYQQSLDQGLQFLIQYYNGEERAKGNILERFSAQQFPDLHSELNLSSLELGDSALYFCASSVRGDPSGELFFGEGSRLTVL.

The chain recombines TRBV4-2 with TRBJ2-1; perhaps TRBD1 as D (6 bases). This CDR3 has 15 residues. Germline loops: CDR1 LGHNA, CDR2 YNFKEQ. Trimming took 0 bases from V and 5 from J, leaving 11 bases between them. This CDR3 is CASSQDLGANNEQFF. Here the CDR3 DNA reads TGTGCCAGCAGCCAAGATTTGGGGGCCAACAATGAGCAGTTCTTC.

The chain couples TRBV5-4 to TRBJ1-2; D unclear. The length of the CDR3 is 16 residues. Trimming took off 3 bases at V and 8 bases at J, with 23 bases between the two ends. Germline assignment: CDR1 SGHNT and CDR2 YYREEE (reference sequence). For the CDR3, the DNA is TGTGCCAGCAGCTCCCCAGTAGGCGGCGCGGGTTGGGGCTACACCTTC. Residues: CASSSPVGGAGWGYTF.

The V call is TRBV27, the J call TRBJ2-1; TRBD2 might be the D (7 bases). V lost 6 bases and J lost 3, with 15 bases in between. CDR1 is MNHEY and CDR2 is SMNVEV in the germline V gene (reference sequence). The CDR3 runs 15 residues. In DNA form, the CDR3 reads TGTGCCAGCAGCTGGGCGGGGGCCATCTACAATGAGCAGTTCTTC. This codes for CASSWAGAIYNEQFF.

The chain employs TRBV30 and TRBJ2-1; TRBD2 matches at 8 bases. J was trimmed by 6 bases and V by 3 bases; bases with no gene match: 7. Germline CDR1 GTSNPN, CDR2 SVGIG (reference sequence). CDR3 size: 14 residues. The chain's CDR3 is CAWSGREGGNEQFF. The DNA of the CDR3 is TGTGCCTGGAGCGGTCGGGAGGGGGGCAATGAGCAGTTCTTC. Together with reference TRBV30 and TRBJ2-1, the CDR3 gives the full variable domain: SQTIHQWPATLVQPVGSPLSLECTVEGTSNPNLYWYRQAAGRGLQLLFYSVGIGQISSEVPQNLSASRPQDRQFILSSKKLLLSDSGFYLCAWSGREGGNEQFFGPGTRLTVL.

This clone was counted between two and nine times. V is TRBV27 and J is TRBJ2-1; 11 nucleotides match TRBD2. Germline CDR1 and CDR2: MNHEY and SMNVEV (reference sequence). The V gene end was trimmed by 2 bases and the J gene end by 4 bases; junction bases not matched to a gene: 4. This CDR3 region has 16 residues. CDR3 in amino acids: CASSLEVAGGYNEQFF. CDR3 sequence (DNA): TGTGCCAGCAGTTTAGAGGTAGCGGGAGGGTACAATGAGCAGTTCTTC.

The chain links TRBV19 to TRBJ1-2, with TRBD1 as a possible D gene (6 bases). The CDR3 runs to 13 residues. Germline lookup yields CDR1 LNHDA and CDR2 SQIVND (reference sequence). V was trimmed by 4 bases and J by 7 bases, leaving 13 bases between them. The DNA for the CDR3 is TGTGCCAGTAGTACTATCAACAGGGCTGGCTACACCTTC. Amino acids: CASSTINRAGYTF.

As DNA, the CDR3 is TGTGCCAGCAGCCAAGTTGACAGGGCCCACTATGGCTACACCTTC. This translates into CASSQVDRAHYGYTF. The genes are TRBV5-5 and TRBJ1-2; 7 bases align to TRBD1. The CDR3 covers 15 residues. Germline V gene lookup returns CDR1 SGHKS and CDR2 YYEKEE (reference sequence). J was trimmed by 3 bases and V by 4 bases; bases with no gene match: 9.

CDR3 bases: TGTGCCAGCAGTACTACAGGGGACTCCTACAATGAGCAGTTCTTC. It specifies CASSTTGDSYNEQFF. The chain is built from TRBV28 and TRBJ2-1, with 7 bases lining up with TRBD1. The CDR3 totals 15 residues. V gave up 5 bases and J gave up 0 bases; unmatched junction bases: 4. The germline V gene encodes CDR1 MDHEN and CDR2 SYDVKM.

This clone was seen once. J is TRBJ2-3 and V is TRBV6-4; TRBD2 aligns across 8 bases. The V segment lost 6 bases and the J segment 4 bases; nucleotides outside the gene matches: 9. There are 15 residues in the CDR3. In germline, CDR1 is MRHNA, CDR2 SNTAGT. This CDR3 is CASSRGAGESDTQYF. CDR3 nucleotide sequence: TGTGCCAGCAGCCGGGGAGCGGGGGAATCAGATACGCAGTATTTT.

J is TRBJ2-7 and V is TRBV9, with 11 bases that match TRBD2. Per the germline V gene, CDR1 is SGDLS and CDR2 is YYNGEE. The CDR3 is 16 residues long. Trimming at V came to 0 bases and at J to 3 bases, leaving 5 bases not matched to a gene. CDR3 nucleotide sequence: TGTGCCAGCAGCGTAGCTGTACTAGCGGGAGTCTACGAGCAGTACTTC. Protein sequence: CASSVAVLAGVYEQYF.

The V gene is TRBV6-5, the J gene TRBJ2-3, with 7 bases aligning to TRBD1. After removal of 6 bases from V and 0 bases from J, the junction contained 6 bases not matched to a gene. CDR3 length: 15 residues. Germline V lookup: CDR1 MNHEY, CDR2 SVGAGI. The CDR3 reads CASRVGQLSTDTQYF. CDR3 nucleotides: TGTGCCAGCAGGGTGGGACAGTTAAGCACAGATACGCAGTATTTT.

The genes are TRBV5-6 and TRBJ1-2; 8 positions match TRBD1. The CDR3 totals 14 residues. Germline-derived CDR1 and CDR2 are SGHDT and YYEEEE. V was pared by 6 bases and J by 2 bases, with 6 bases of the junction left unmatched. CDR3 in DNA: TGTGCCAGCACCCCCAGGGGGCGCAACTATGGCTACACCTTC. Translated: CASTPRGRNYGYTF.

V is TRBV19 and J is TRBJ2-5, with D unclear. The J call may be mistaken, given a closer DNA end match to TRBJ2-7. Germline V gene sequence: CDR1 LNHDA, CDR2 SQIVND (reference sequence). The CDR3 sequence is 13 residues long. The CDR3 nucleotides are TGTGCCAGTAGTATATTAGTCGGGTACGAGCAGTACTTC. Its translation: CASSILVGYEQYF.

This clone was detected once. V is TRBV19 and J is TRBJ1-1, with D maybe TRBD1 (5 bases). The CDR3 spans 13 residues. Deletions cut 6 bases from V and 3 bases from J, with 11 bases between. Germline loops: CDR1 LNHDA, CDR2 SQIVND (reference sequence). This CDR3 is CASSDGGYTEAFF. CDR3 bases: TGTGCCAGTAGCGACGGGGGGTACACTGAAGCTTTCTTT.

The chain links TRBV5-6 to TRBJ1-1; D might be TRBD1 (5 bases). Trimming shortened V by 2 bases and J by 3 bases, and 14 bases separated the two germline ends. There are 15 residues in the CDR3. CDR1 is SGHDT, CDR2 YYEEEE, per germline. Here the CDR3 reads CASSLAQGMYTEAFF. DNA of the CDR3: TGTGCCAGCAGCTTAGCGCAGGGTATGTACACTGAAGCTTTCTTT.

V usage is TRBV20-1 and J usage is TRBJ1-1; D may be TRBD1 (5 bases). CDR3 length: 11 residues. CDR1 and CDR2 (germline): DFQATT, SNEGSKA (reference sequence). V lost 6 bases and J lost 11, with 16 bases in between. The CDR3 sequence is CSARGGTGAFF. Here the CDR3 DNA reads TGCAGTGCACGAGGTGGGACTGGGGCTTTCTTT.

V is TRBV9 and J is TRBJ1-2; unclear D gene. V was cut by 2 bases and J by 2 bases, with 7 bases left in between. The CDR3 has 13 amino acids. CDR1 is SGDLS and CDR2 is YYNGEE in the germline V gene. The CDR3 region has the DNA TGTGCCAGCAGCGTCACGGGGAACTATGGCTACACCTTC. It codes for CASSVTGNYGYTF.

The V call is TRBV18, the J call TRBJ1-2; D may be TRBD1 (5 bases). The germline gives CDR1 KGHSH, CDR2 LQKENI. The ends were cut back, 4 bases at V and 8 bases at J, with 17 bases in the middle. CDR3 length: 14 residues. The CDR3 loop is CASSRPTDPLGYTF. Here the CDR3 DNA reads TGTGCCAGCTCACGACCGACAGATCCCTTAGGCTACACCTTC. The full variable domain, with the rest looked up from reference TRBV18 and TRBJ1-2, is NAGVMQNPRHLVRRRGQEARLRCSPMKGHSHVYWYRQLPEEGLKFMVYLQKENIIDESGMPKERFSAEFPKEGPSILRIQQVVRGDSAAYFCASSRPTDPLGYTFGSGTRLTVV.